Each of the 18 T cell receptor beta chains below was sequenced from the same sample in a study of T cells in Graves' hyperthyroidism and ophthalmopathy. It was RNA transcripts that yielded the amplified TCR beta CDR3 regions. Primed by the HTBI set, a first-round RT-PCR was run on the TCR CDR3. TCRdb reprocessed the multiplex PCR reads via MiXCR and lists one record per CDR3 protein. The sample yields 690,000 or so distinct CDR3 sequences, about 19% seen once. The sample taken for sequencing was blood. The receptors stem from a woman aged 45 to 65 with Graves' hyperthyroidism that later progressed to Graves' ophthalmopathy.

The genes are TRBV29-1 and TRBJ1-5; D not certain. The CDR3 has 13 residues. CDR1 is SQVTM and CDR2 is ANQGSEA in the germline V gene. Between the trimmed V and J ends, which lost 5 bases and 5 bases, there was a span of 13 bases. The CDR3 here is CSVQEQSHQPQHF. The CDR3 nucleotides are TGCAGCGTTCAGGAACAGAGCCATCAGCCCCAGCATTTT.

Worth noting for this clonotype: Since a much larger clone is just one base distant, this may be a read error. The CDR3 nucleotides are TGTGCCAGCAGGCTAGCGGGGGGCACAGATACGCAGTATTTT. This encodes CASRLAGGTDTQYF. This chain joins TRBV7-8 and TRBJ2-3, with 10 bases matching TRBD2. The germline V gene has CDR1 SGHVS and CDR2 FQNEAQ. V was pared by 6 bases and J by 1 base, with 1 base of the junction left unmatched. The CDR3 runs 14 residues.

The genes are TRBV29-1 and TRBJ1-1; D gene uncertain. V was clipped by 3 bases and J by 4 bases, with 12 bases between them. This CDR3 contains 13 residues. The germline CDR1 and CDR2 sequences are SQVTM and ANQGSEA. CDR3 DNA: TGCAGCGTTGATGGAGGGCCCACCACTGAAGCTTTCTTT. Its translation is CSVDGGPTTEAFF.

Many counts were recorded for this clonotype. CDR3 sequence: CASSPDRASGNTIYF. The CDR3 DNA is TGTGCCAGCAGTCCTGACAGGGCCTCTGGAAACACCATATATTTT. This rearrangement joins TRBV12-3 or TRBV12-4 to TRBJ1-3; TRBD1 matches at 7 bases. V was clipped by 5 bases and J by 0 bases; unmatched bases: 4. The CDR3 covers 15 residues.

This clonotype was seen many times. The chain has TRBV12-3 or TRBV12-4 and TRBJ2-5; D uncertain. The CDR3 spans 17 residues. The V gene lost 4 bases and the J gene lost 4 bases, with 22 bases spanning the gap. CDR3 sequence (DNA): TGTGCCAGCAGTTCCCCGCCCAAGGAGACCCCGCGAGAGACCCAGTACTTC. It specifies CASSSPPKETPRETQYF.

This clonotype showed up just a few times. The rearrangement links TRBV15 to TRBJ2-7; D is possibly TRBD2 (5 bases). V lost 0 bases, J lost 2 bases, and 11 bases lay in between. Looked up from germline, CDR1 is LNHNV and CDR2 is YYDKDF (reference sequence). CDR3 size: 15 residues. The CDR3 region has the DNA TGTGCCACCAGCAGAGATCTAGCCAGTACCTACGAGCAGTACTTC. Protein sequence: CATSRDLASTYEQYF.

Comments on this clonotype: This may stem from a read error, because a much larger clone lies one nucleotide away. J is TRBJ1-1 and V is TRBV13, with TRBD1 matching over 9 bases. V lost 5 bases, J lost 4 bases, and 11 bases stayed unmatched. This CDR3 is 16 amino acids long. Germline V gives CDR1 PRHDT, CDR2 FYEKMQ (reference sequence). The CDR3 reads CASSPSTGGRTTEAFF. The CDR3 DNA reads as TGTGCCAGCAGCCCCTCGACAGGGGGACGGACCACTGAAGCTTTCTTT.

The table lists this clonotype with a few counts. CDR3 coding DNA: TGCAGTGCTAGCTACATTGACAGGGCCACAGATACGCAGTATTTT. Translation gives CSASYIDRATDTQYF. The chain couples TRBV20-1 to TRBJ2-3, with 7 bases matching TRBD1. J gave up 2 bases and V 3 bases, and 8 bases lay outside the gene matches. CDR1 DFQATT and CDR2 SNEGSKA come from the germline V gene (reference sequence). The CDR3 is made up of 15 amino acids.

The sample holds many counts of this clonotype. The chain combines TRBV3-1 with TRBJ2-5; D may be TRBD1 (5 bases). CDR1 and CDR2 (germline): LGHDT, YNNKEL (reference sequence). Deletions cut 5 bases from V and 4 bases from J, with 20 bases between. The CDR3 contains 16 residues. The CDR3 spells CASSDARGRVAETQYF. DNA for the CDR3: TGTGCCAGCAGCGACGCTCGAGGCAGGGTGGCAGAGACCCAGTACTTC.

The sample holds a few counts of this clonotype. V is TRBV6-2 or TRBV6-3 and J is TRBJ2-2; D remains ambiguous. Germline V CDR1 and CDR2: MNHEY, SVGEGT. The CDR3 runs to 12 residues. The ends were cut back, 2 bases at V and 6 bases at J, with 4 bases in the middle. CDR3 residues: CASSYGAGELFF. The CDR3 DNA follows: TGTGCCAGCAGTTACGGGGCCGGGGAGCTGTTTTTT.

This clonotype was seen at least ten times. This chain joins TRBV6-1 and TRBJ2-7; the match to TRBD1 covers 10 bases. V lost 6 bases to trimming and J lost 3 bases; unmatched junction nucleotides: 5. This CDR3 has 14 amino acids. Germline CDR1 MNHNS, CDR2 SASEGT. Here the CDR3 reads CASRRDRGFYEQYF. CDR3 in DNA: TGTGCCAGCAGACGGGACAGGGGTTTCTACGAGCAGTACTTC.

The chain combines TRBV2 with TRBJ2-2; 7 bases map to TRBD1. V lost 1 base, J lost 4 bases, and 6 bases stayed unmatched. Germline CDR1 SNHLY, CDR2 FYNNEI. The CDR3 loop spans 16 amino acids. The CDR3 region is CASSEVKDRSTGELFF. The CDR3 DNA is TGTGCCAGCAGTGAAGTTAAGGACAGGTCCACCGGGGAGCTGTTTTTT.

This clonotype showed up many times. The chain joins TRBV3-1 to TRBJ1-1; D is unclear. The CDR3 runs 14 residues. Germline V gives CDR1 LGHDT, CDR2 YNNKEL (reference sequence). The V end lost 1 base, the J end lost 6 bases, and 12 bases lay between the germline ends. The CDR3 sequence is CASSQGTAGSEAFF. The CDR3 region has the DNA TGTGCCAGCAGCCAAGGGACGGCGGGTTCTGAAGCTTTCTTT.

The gene calls are TRBV4-2 and TRBJ2-3, with 10 bases aligning to TRBD2. CDR3 length: 17 amino acids. V dropped 0 bases and J dropped 0; count of bases not matched to a gene: 3. Germline V CDR1 and CDR2: LGHNA, YNFKEQ. The CDR3 is CASSQDSSGGSTDTQYF. CDR3 bases: TGTGCCAGCAGCCAAGATTCTAGCGGGGGTAGCACAGATACGCAGTATTTT.

This clonotype was counted ten times or more. The V gene is TRBV12-3 or TRBV12-4, the J gene TRBJ2-3; TRBD1 or TRBD2 may be the D gene (6 bases each). This CDR3 is built from 14 residues. The V end lost 3 bases, the J end lost 4 bases, and 11 bases lay between the germline ends. The CDR3 region has the DNA TGTGCCAGCAGTTTCGGGGGCCGGGCAGATACGCAGTATTTT. It is translated as CASSFGGRADTQYF.

This chain uses TRBV3-1 with TRBJ2-3; D is tentatively TRBD1 or TRBD2 (5 bases each). Germline V gene sequence: CDR1 LGHDT, CDR2 YNNKEL (reference sequence). The length of the CDR3 is 17 residues. V lost 0 bases and J 2 bases, leaving 15 bases between the germline ends. DNA of the CDR3: TGTGCCAGCAGCCAAGACGAGGGACGGGGATACACAGATACGCAGTATTTT. Its translation is CASSQDEGRGYTDTQYF.

This CDR3 reads CASSPRDRAWDEQYF. The CDR3 DNA follows: TGTGCCAGCAGCCCCCGGGACAGGGCTTGGGACGAGCAGTACTTC. The gene calls are TRBV6-1 and TRBJ2-7; 9 bases align to TRBD1. The V gene end was trimmed by 6 bases and the J gene end by 5 bases; junction bases not matched to a gene: 11. The CDR3 length is 15 residues. The V gene's germline CDR1 is MNHNS and CDR2 SASEGT.

This clonotype was observed many times. The junction does not match germline at one end; this may be a read error. The CDR3: CASSLPTAYAQYF. The CDR3 region has the DNA TGTGCCAGCAGCTTACCGACAGCATACGCGCAGTACTTC. The V call is TRBV7-9, the J call TRBJ2-7, with D tentatively TRBD1 (5 bases). Germline CDR1 reads SEHNR; CDR2 reads FQNEAQ (reference sequence). CDR3 size: 13 residues. Supplemented by reference TRBV7-9 and TRBJ2-7, the full variable domain reads DTGVSQNPRHKITKRGQNVTFRCDPISEHNRLYWYRQTLGQGPEFLTYFQNEAQLEKSRLLSDRFSAERPKGSFSTLEIQRTEQGDSAMYLCASSLPTAYAQYFGPGTRLTVT.